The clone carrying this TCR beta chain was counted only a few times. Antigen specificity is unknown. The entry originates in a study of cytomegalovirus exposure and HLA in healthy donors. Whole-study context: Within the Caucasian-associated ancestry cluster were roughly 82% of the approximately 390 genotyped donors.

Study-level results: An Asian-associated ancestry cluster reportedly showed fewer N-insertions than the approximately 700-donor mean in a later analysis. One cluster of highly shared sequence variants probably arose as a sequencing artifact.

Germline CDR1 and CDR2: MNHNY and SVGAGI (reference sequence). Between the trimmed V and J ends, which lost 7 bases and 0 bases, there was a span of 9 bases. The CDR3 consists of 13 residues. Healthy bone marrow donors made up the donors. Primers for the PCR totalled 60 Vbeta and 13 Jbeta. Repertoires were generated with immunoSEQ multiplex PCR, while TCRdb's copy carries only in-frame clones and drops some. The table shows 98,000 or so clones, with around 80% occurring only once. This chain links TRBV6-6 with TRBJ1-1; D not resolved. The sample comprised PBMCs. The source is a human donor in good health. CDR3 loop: CASIPGVNTEAFF. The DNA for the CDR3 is TGTGCCAGCATCCCCGGGGTGAACACTGAAGCTTTCTTT.